This is a list of T cell receptor beta chains from one sample in a study of cytomegalovirus exposure and HLA in healthy donors. Clones were read by immunoSEQ multiplex PCR, and TCRdb kept only the in-frame ones, dropping some. Found here are under 95,000 clones, about three quarters of them singletons; the top ten hold approximately 1.1%. Sequenced: PBMCs. These receptors originate from a male donor in good health and CMV-seronegative. Both conserved end residues are part of each CDR3. The D gene is left open where the match is weak. Size is stated for part of the rows, as once, few or many counts, or as a class when the clone is expanded.

V gene,D gene,J gene,clone size,CDR3 protein,CDR3 DNA
TRBV5-4,TRBD2,TRBJ2-3,NA,CASSPGGTSGRGTDTQYF,TGTGCCAGCAGCCCGGGAGGGACTAGCGGGAGGGGCACAGATACGCAGTATTTT
TRBV6-5,TRBD2,TRBJ2-1,NA,CASSRTSSAYNEQFF,TGTGCCAGCAGTCGGACTAGTTCGGCCTACAATGAGCAGTTCTTC
TRBV4-2,NA,TRBJ2-3,NA,CASSQETRGAQYF,TGTGCCAGCAGCCAAGAAACTAGAGGTGCGCAGTATTTT
TRBV11-3,NA,TRBJ2-1,few,CASSPTPGVYEQFF,TGTGCCAGCAGTCCAACACCAGGGGTTTATGAGCAGTTCTTC
TRBV19,NA,TRBJ2-3,once,CASSMGTSDTQYF,TGTGCCAGTAGTATGGGGACTTCAGATACGCAGTATTTT
TRBV6-4,TRBD2,TRBJ2-1,NA,CASRRQREPMRNEQFF,TGTGCCAGCAGGAGGCAGCGGGAACCCATGAGGAATGAGCAGTTCTTC
TRBV28,NA,TRBJ2-7,once,CASMVHGYYEQYF,TGTGCCAGCATGGTCCACGGGTACTACGAGCAGTACTTC
TRBV2,TRBD1,TRBJ2-7,NA,CASSGDRPAYEQYF,TGTGCCAGCAGTGGGGACAGGCCAGCCTACGAGCAGTACTTC
TRBV28,NA,TRBJ1-3,NA,CASSPGDSGNTIYF,TGTGCCAGCAGCCCCGGGGATTCTGGAAACACCATATATTTT
TRBV7-9,TRBD2,TRBJ2-2,NA,CASSFEAGDTGELFF,TGTGCCAGCAGCTTTGAAGCGGGGGACACCGGGGAGCTGTTTTTT
TRBV4-2,TRBD1,TRBJ2-5,NA,CASSPTGYGETQYF,TGTGCCAGCAGCCCGACAGGGTATGGGGAGACCCAGTACTTC
TRBV28,TRBD1,TRBJ1-2,once,CASRGDRESYGYTF,TGTGCCAGCAGGGGGGACAGGGAGTCTTATGGCTACACCTTC
TRBV5-1,TRBD1,TRBJ1-1,once,CASSSIETGWNTEAFF,TGCGCCAGCAGCTCGATCGAGACAGGGTGGAACACTGAAGCTTTCTTT
TRBV6-1,TRBD2,TRBJ2-2,NA,CASSDGLGSTGELFF,TGTGCCAGCAGTGATGGACTAGGGAGCACCGGGGAGCTGTTTTTT
TRBV5-1,TRBD1,TRBJ2-3,NA,CASSPQEGQVITDTQYF,TGCGCCAGCAGCCCGCAGGAGGGACAGGTGATCACAGATACGCAGTATTTT
TRBV21-1,NA,TRBJ1-5,NA,CASSKVIVCRDRGIGNQPQHF,TGTGCCAGCAGCAAAGTAATAGTATGTCGGGACAGGGGAATCGGCAATCAGCCCCAGCATTTT
TRBV9,TRBD2,TRBJ2-1,NA,CASSVDGGGAYNEQFF,TGTGCCAGCAGCGTAGATGGCGGGGGGGCATACAATGAGCAGTTCTTC
TRBV10-2,NA,TRBJ2-7,NA,CASRVGKLYEQYF,TGCGCCAGCAGGGTCGGTAAGCTCTACGAGCAGTACTTC
TRBV27,NA,TRBJ2-7,NA,CASRPSPAEYVQYF,TGTGCCAGCAGACCCTCCCCGGCGGAGTACGTGCAGTACTTC
TRBV5-1,NA,TRBJ1-1,few,CASKGDMNTEAFF,TGCGCCAGCAAGGGAGACATGAACACTGAAGCTTTCTTT
TRBV28,TRBD1,TRBJ1-2,NA,CASSPGDRIYGYTF,TGTGCCAGCAGTCCCGGGGACAGGATCTATGGCTACACCTTC
TRBV9,NA,TRBJ1-1,NA,CASSVGSGERTEAFF,TGTGCCAGCAGCGTGGGGTCGGGGGAAAGGACTGAAGCTTTCTTT
TRBV7-6,NA,TRBJ1-2,NA,CASSLEGRRGYPF,TGTGCCAGCAGCTTAGAGGGTCGTAGGGGCTACCCCTTC
TRBV9,TRBD1,TRBJ2-2,NA,CASSVAAARGPGELFF,TGTGCCAGCAGCGTAGCAGCGGCCAGGGGGCCCGGGGAGCTGTTTTTT
TRBV29-1,TRBD1,TRBJ1-1,NA,CSGGTGKNTEAFF,TGCAGCGGGGGGACAGGGAAGAACACTGAAGCTTTCTTT
TRBV6-5,TRBD1,TRBJ1-1,NA,CASEKDRGLGTEAFF,TGTGCCAGCGAAAAGGACAGGGGGCTGGGCACTGAAGCTTTCTTT
TRBV4-1,NA,TRBJ2-5,NA,CASSQPGLEETQYF,TGCGCCAGCAGCCAACCGGGACTTGAAGAGACCCAGTACTTC
TRBV2,NA,TRBJ2-7,NA,CASSTSSYEQYF,TGTGCCAGCAGTACCAGCTCCTACGAGCAGTACTTC
TRBV27,TRBD1,TRBJ1-5,NA,CASSSYTGTAARPQHF,TGTGCCAGCAGTTCATACACCGGGACAGCTGCTAGGCCCCAGCATTTT
TRBV7-3,NA,TRBJ2-1,NA,CASSFELVGANEQFF,TGTGCCAGCAGCTTCGAATTGGTAGGGGCGAATGAGCAGTTCTTC
TRBV27,NA,TRBJ2-7,NA,CASSLAGKVGEQYF,TGTGCCAGCAGTTTAGCGGGGAAGGTAGGCGAGCAGTACTTC
TRBV27,NA,TRBJ1-3,NA,CASSGTGSGNTIYF,TGTGCCAGCAGTGGAACAGGGTCTGGAAACACCATATATTTT
TRBV7-9,NA,TRBJ2-1,NA,CASSFGKRTRGNEQFF,TGTGCCAGCAGCTTCGGAAAGAGGACCCGCGGGAATGAGCAGTTCTTC
TRBV5-1,NA,TRBJ1-1,few,CASSLSREGSTEAFF,TGCGCCAGCAGCTTGTCCAGGGAGGGGAGTACTGAAGCTTTCTTT
TRBV7-2,NA,TRBJ1-2,NA,CASSEQGRGYTF,TGTGCCAGCAGTGAACAGGGCCGTGGCTACACCTTC
TRBV5-6,TRBD1,TRBJ1-2,NA,CASSLGTAINYGYPF,TGTGCCAGCAGCTTAGGGACAGCTATTAACTATGGCTACCCCTTC
TRBV28,TRBD2,TRBJ2-7,NA,CASGIPLGGGSRHEQYF,TGTGCCAGCGGAATCCCCTTGGGAGGCGGGAGTAGGCACGAGCAGTACTTC
TRBV10-1,NA,TRBJ2-3,NA,CASSPSSMMPQYF,TGCGCCAGCAGCCCTAGTTCCATGATGCCGCAGTATTTT
TRBV7-2,NA,TRBJ1-6,NA,CASSIQENSPLHF,TGTGCCAGCAGCATACAGGAGAATTCACCCCTCCACTTT
TRBV7-8,TRBD1,TRBJ2-1,NA,CASSLFKGQVPNNEQFF,TGTGCCAGCAGCTTATTTAAGGGACAGGTCCCAAACAATGAGCAGTTCTTC
TRBV29-1,NA,TRBJ1-1,NA,CSVPGRGLNTEAFF,TGCAGCGTCCCGGGCAGGGGCCTGAACACTGAAGCTTTCTTT
TRBV6-1,NA,TRBJ1-5,NA,CASSELSSRFNQPQHF,TGTGCCAGCAGTGAACTTTCGAGTCGGTTCAATCAGCCCCAGCATTTT
TRBV5-1,NA,TRBJ1-5,NA,CASSLGQPNQPQNF,TGCGCCAGCAGCTTAGGACAGCCTAATCAGCCCCAGAATTTT
TRBV9,TRBD2,TRBJ2-1,NA,CASSVKRDMVWVNEQFF,TGTGCCAGCAGCGTGAAGCGGGATATGGTATGGGTCAATGAGCAGTTCTTC
TRBV27,TRBD1,TRBJ2-1,NA,CASSFLTGVKDNEQFF,TGTGCCAGCAGTTTTCTGACAGGGGTAAAGGACAATGAGCAGTTCTTC
TRBV30,NA,TRBJ2-7,NA,CAWSGEGDYEQYF,TGTGCCTGGAGTGGGGAGGGGGACTACGAGCAGTACTTC
TRBV2,NA,TRBJ2-3,NA,CASSLQGTLSTDTQYF,TGTGCCAGCAGCCTACAGGGTACGCTAAGCACAGATACGCAGTATTTT
TRBV10-2,NA,TRBJ1-5,NA,CASSESLAENQPQHF,TGCGCCAGCAGTGAGTCTTTGGCAGAAAATCAGCCCCAGCATTTT